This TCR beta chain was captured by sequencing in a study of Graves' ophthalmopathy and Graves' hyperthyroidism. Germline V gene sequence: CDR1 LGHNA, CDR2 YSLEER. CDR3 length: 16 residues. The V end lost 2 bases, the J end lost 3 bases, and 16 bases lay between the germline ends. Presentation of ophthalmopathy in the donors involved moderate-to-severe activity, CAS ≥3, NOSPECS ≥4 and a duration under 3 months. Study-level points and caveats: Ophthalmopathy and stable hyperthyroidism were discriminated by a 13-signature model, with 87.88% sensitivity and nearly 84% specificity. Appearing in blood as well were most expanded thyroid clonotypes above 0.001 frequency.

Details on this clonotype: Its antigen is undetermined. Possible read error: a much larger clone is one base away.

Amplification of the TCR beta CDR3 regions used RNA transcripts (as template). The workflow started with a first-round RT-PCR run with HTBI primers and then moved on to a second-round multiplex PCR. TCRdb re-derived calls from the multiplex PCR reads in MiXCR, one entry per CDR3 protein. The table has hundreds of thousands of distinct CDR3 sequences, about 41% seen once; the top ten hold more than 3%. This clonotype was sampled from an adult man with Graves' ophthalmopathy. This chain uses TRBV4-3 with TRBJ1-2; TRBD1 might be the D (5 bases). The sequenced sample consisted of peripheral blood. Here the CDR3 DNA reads TGCGCCAGCAGCCAACGCCGACAGTGCGTGTACTATGGCTACACCTTC. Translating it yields CASSQRRQCVYYGYTF.